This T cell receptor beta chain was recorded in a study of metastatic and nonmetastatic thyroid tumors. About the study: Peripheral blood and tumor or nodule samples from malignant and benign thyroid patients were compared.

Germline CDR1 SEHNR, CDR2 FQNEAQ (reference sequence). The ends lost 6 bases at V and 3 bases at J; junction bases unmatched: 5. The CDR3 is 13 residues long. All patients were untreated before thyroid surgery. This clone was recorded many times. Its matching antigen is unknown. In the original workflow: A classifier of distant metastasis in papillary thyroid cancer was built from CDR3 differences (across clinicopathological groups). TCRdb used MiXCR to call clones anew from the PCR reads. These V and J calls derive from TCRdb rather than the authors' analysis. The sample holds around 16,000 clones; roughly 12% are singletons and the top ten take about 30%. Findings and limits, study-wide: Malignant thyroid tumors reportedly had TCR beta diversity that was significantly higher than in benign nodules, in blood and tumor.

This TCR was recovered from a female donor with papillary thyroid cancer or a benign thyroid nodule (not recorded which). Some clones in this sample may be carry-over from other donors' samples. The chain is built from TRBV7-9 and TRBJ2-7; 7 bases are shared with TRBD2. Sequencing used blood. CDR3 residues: CASRASGGYEQYF. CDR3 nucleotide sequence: TGTGCCAGCAGGGCCTCGGGGGGCTACGAGCAGTACTTC.